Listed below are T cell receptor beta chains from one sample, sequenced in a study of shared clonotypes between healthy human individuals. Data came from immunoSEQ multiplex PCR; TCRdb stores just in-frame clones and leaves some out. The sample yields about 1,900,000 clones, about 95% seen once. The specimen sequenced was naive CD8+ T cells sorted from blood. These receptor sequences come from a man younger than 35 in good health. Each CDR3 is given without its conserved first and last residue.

ASSFELAGQDEQF TRBJ2-1 TRBV5-1
ASSATGLYGYT TRBJ1-2 TRBV9
ASSEVGSEQY TRBJ2-7 TRBV6-1
ARDYREDYNEQF TRBJ2-1 TRBV2
ASSFLAQGIVAPANRDTEAF TRBJ1-1 TRBV28
ASSQGGRTDTQY TRBJ2-3 TRBV4-1
ASSYSTGYYGYT TRBJ1-2 TRBV6-5
ASSWDREQETQY TRBJ2-5 TRBV5-6
ASSLAGLGYEQY TRBJ2-7 TRBV5-1
ATHNRPGANVLT TRBJ2-6 TRBV15
ASIGSSYNSPLH TRBJ1-6 TRBV19
ASTSGGANTGELF TRBJ2-2 TRBV6-5
ASTLDRGEAF TRBJ1-1 TRBV6-1
ASSYSSAGSSYEQY TRBJ2-7 TRBV6-5
ASSVIAGGTYNEQF TRBJ2-1 TRBV9